This T cell receptor (beta chain) derives from a study of T cells in Graves' hyperthyroidism and ophthalmopathy. RNA transcripts served as the template for amplifying TCR beta CDR3 regions. RT-PCR in the first round (using the HTBI primer set) targeted the TCR CDR3. TCRdb re-analysed the multiplex PCR reads in MiXCR, keeping a single row per CDR3 protein. This table holds fewer than 700,000 distinct CDR3 sequences, 15% to 20% found once. V was shortened by 3 bases and J by 0 bases, with 6 bases between the two germline ends. CDR3 length equals 13 residues. The germline V gene has CDR1 SGHNT and CDR2 YYREEE (reference sequence). Fresh peripheral blood, around 11 ml of it, supplied the PBMCs.

V and J are TRBV5-4 and TRBJ2-5; D not certain. The receptor comes from a woman in her 30s with Graves' hyperthyroidism. Sequences were obtained from blood. The CDR3 DNA reads as TGTGCCAGCAGCTCTGACAACCAAGAGACCCAGTACTTC. It is translated as CASSSDNQETQYF.